The 25 T cell receptor beta chains reported below all come from one sample, sequenced in a study of T cells in localized non-small cell lung cancer. Sequencing used immunoSEQ multiplex PCR; TCRdb keeps in-frame clones, though not all of them. The sample yields around 130,000 clones, more than 80% seen once. The source material was peripheral blood, sampled before any cancer treatment. These receptors originate from a female donor older than 55 with stage I lung adenocarcinoma.

The gene calls are TRBV30 and TRBJ2-3; D possibly corresponds to TRBD1 (5 bases). This CDR3 region has 14 residues. Trimming left V 0 bases short and J 0 bases short, with 7 bases between. In germline, CDR1 is GTSNPN, CDR2 SVGIG (reference sequence). CDR3 coding DNA: TGTGCCTGGAGTGTGGCAGGGAGCACAGATACGCAGTATTTT. Protein sequence: CAWSVAGSTDTQYF.

This clone appeared a single time. This chain joins TRBV14 and TRBJ2-3, with TRBD1 matching 10 bases. The junction had 3 bases not matched to a gene; V was cut back by 5 bases and J by 1 base. The CDR3 spans 15 residues. Germline V gene data show CDR1 as SGHDN and CDR2 as FVKESK. CDR3: CASSRQGAGTDTQYF. CDR3 DNA: TGTGCCAGCAGCAGACAGGGGGCAGGCACAGATACGCAGTATTTT. Full variable domain (rest looked up from reference TRBV14 and TRBJ2-3): EAGVTQFPSHSVIEKGQTVTLRCDPISGHDNLYWYRRVMGKEIKFLLHFVKESKQDESGMPNNRFLAERTGGTYSTLKVQPAELEDSGVYFCASSRQGAGTDTQYFGPGTRLTVL.

J is TRBJ2-1 and V is TRBV5-1, with unresolved D. Per germline, CDR1 SGHRS and CDR2 YFSETQ. The ends were cut back, 0 bases at V and 8 bases at J, with 15 bases in the middle. The CDR3 runs to 15 residues. CDR3 protein: CASSLDGVTPHEQFF. In DNA form, the CDR3 reads TGCGCCAGCAGCTTGGACGGAGTTACCCCGCATGAGCAGTTCTTC. The full variable domain, its missing parts supplied by reference TRBV5-1 and TRBJ2-1, is KAGVTQTPRYLIKTRGQQVTLSCSPISGHRSVSWYQQTPGQGLQFLFEYFSETQRNKGNFPGRFSGRQFSNSRSEMNVSTLELGDSALYLCASSLDGVTPHEQFFGPGTRLTVL.

This chain connects TRBV28 to TRBJ2-1; TRBD2 agrees at 7 bases. CDR3 length: 17 residues. The germline V gene encodes CDR1 MDHEN and CDR2 SYDVKM. V lost 6 bases, J lost 2 bases, and 13 bases stayed unmatched. In DNA form, the CDR3 reads TGTGCCAGCAGGGATCCTGGCGGGAGCCAGACCTACAATGAGCAGTTCTTC. As protein: CASRDPGGSQTYNEQFF.

This clone was counted a single time. V usage is TRBV6-6 and J usage is TRBJ1-1, with a possible D match to TRBD1 (5 bases). CDR3 size: 12 residues. Trimming stripped 5 bases from V and 6 bases from J, with 10 bases between. Germline lookup yields CDR1 MNHNY and CDR2 SVGAGI (reference sequence). For the CDR3, the DNA is TGTGCCAGCAGTCGGGACGGTCCTGAAGCTTTCTTT. Amino acids: CASSRDGPEAFF.

This clone was picked up one time. This rearrangement joins TRBV6-1 to TRBJ2-2, with D unresolved. Germline V gives CDR1 MNHNS, CDR2 SASEGT. This CDR3 contains 15 residues. V was trimmed by 5 bases and J by 2 bases, leaving 12 bases between them. The CDR3 DNA is TGTGCCAGCAGTAAAGGGCAAACAAACACCGGGGAGCTGTTTTTT. Its protein is CASSKGQTNTGELFF.

This clone was detected once. V gene TRBV28 combines with J gene TRBJ1-4, with a tentative D call TRBD1 (5 bases). Germline V CDR1 and CDR2: MDHEN, SYDVKM. The CDR3 runs 16 residues. V lost 7 bases and J lost 2, with 17 bases in between. The CDR3: CASTLPVGGTNEKLFF. The CDR3 DNA reads TGTGCCAGCACTCTACCGGTCGGGGGGACTAATGAAAAACTGTTTTTT.

The chain carries TRBV7-9 and TRBJ1-1; unclear D gene. The V end was cut by 6 bases, the J end by 5 bases, with 13 bases between. There are 13 residues in the CDR3. Germline V CDR1 and CDR2: SEHNR, FQNEAQ (reference sequence). CDR3 nucleotides: TGTGCCAGCAGTCTGAGGGCGGGGACTGAAGCTTTCTTT. Its protein product is CASSLRAGTEAFF.

V is TRBV9 and J is TRBJ2-5; D unclear. Germline-derived CDR1 and CDR2 are SGDLS and YYNGEE. Trimming stripped 2 bases from V and 4 bases from J, with 12 bases between. The length of the CDR3 is 14 residues. CDR3 protein: CASSVGPAPETQYF. CDR3 sequence (DNA): TGTGCCAGCAGCGTCGGCCCAGCCCCAGAGACCCAGTACTTC. Variable domain in full (rest from reference TRBV9 and TRBJ2-5): DSGVTQTPKHLITATGQRVTLRCSPRSGDLSVYWYQQSLDQGLQFLIQYYNGEERAKGNILERFSAQQFPDLHSELNLSSLELGDSALYFCASSVGPAPETQYFGPGTRLLVL.

V and J are TRBV28 and TRBJ2-6; 10 nucleotides match TRBD1. CDR3 size: 18 residues. Trimming took 5 bases from V and 2 from J; bases not matched to a gene: 9. CDR1 MDHEN and CDR2 SYDVKM come from the germline V gene. This CDR3 reads CASSTPGQGITGANVLTF. CDR3 nucleotides: TGTGCCAGCAGTACCCCGGGACAGGGGATCACTGGGGCCAACGTCCTGACTTTC.

As DNA, the CDR3 is TGTGCCAGCAGTAGGGGGGCAACTAATGAAAAACTGTTTTTT. It yields the protein CASSRGATNEKLFF. The gene calls are TRBV6-5 and TRBJ1-4, with D possibly TRBD1 on 6 matching bases. CDR1 is MNHEY, CDR2 SVGAGI, per germline. V lost 5 bases and J lost 0, with 7 bases in between. CDR3 length: 14 residues.

The rearrangement links TRBV28 to TRBJ2-7; TRBD2 is a possible D gene (6 bases). Trimming removed 8 bases from V and 3 bases from J, with 20 bases in between. CDR1 MDHEN and CDR2 SYDVKM come from the germline V gene. The length of the CDR3 is 15 residues. Written as DNA, the CDR3 is TGTGCCAGCTGGGGACGGGGGTCCCGGGGCTACGAGCAGTACTTC. Translation gives CASWGRGSRGYEQYF.

The rearrangement uses TRBV29-1 and TRBJ2-2; 9 bases line up with TRBD1. The length of the CDR3 is 13 residues. Germline V gene sequence: CDR1 SQVTM, CDR2 ANQGSEA. Unmatched junction bases numbered 6, after V lost 7 bases and J lost 6 bases. DNA for the CDR3: TGCAGCGCGCTACAGGGGGCGCCCGGGGAGCTGTTTTTT. Protein sequence: CSALQGAPGELFF.

The chain couples TRBV5-6 to TRBJ2-1; the match to TRBD2 covers 13 bases. Germline V gene data show CDR1 as SGHDT and CDR2 as YYEEEE. Trimming removed 2 bases from V and 7 bases from J; junction bases left unmatched: 6. The CDR3 spans 16 residues. CDR3 protein: CASSFTLAGGRNEQFF. Here the CDR3 DNA reads TGTGCCAGCAGCTTTACACTAGCGGGAGGGCGAAATGAGCAGTTCTTC.

This clone was seen only once. The V call is TRBV21-1, the J call TRBJ2-7; TRBD1 was called by the table and not checked on the DNA. TRBV21-1 counts as a pseudogene. The CDR3 has 17 residues. This chain's CDR3 is CASSFATRDSESYEQYF. In DNA, the CDR3 is TGTGCCAGCAGCTTTGCTACCAGGGACAGTGAGTCCTACGAGCAGTACTTC.

The CDR3 is CASRNPWRQGSNYGYTF. CDR3 DNA: TGTGCCAGTAGAAATCCCTGGCGACAGGGTTCTAACTATGGCTACACCTTC. The V and J genes are TRBV19 and TRBJ1-2; 7 bases fit TRBD1. From germline, CDR1 is LNHDA and CDR2 SQIVND (reference sequence). The CDR3 consists of 17 residues. The V segment lost 6 bases and the J segment 0 bases; nucleotides outside the gene matches: 13.

The gene calls are TRBV29-1 and TRBJ2-2; D unresolved. In germline, CDR1 is SQVTM, CDR2 ANQGSEA. V lost 4 bases, J lost 0 bases, and 9 bases lay in between. The CDR3 covers 14 residues. Here the CDR3 reads CSVVGGANTGELFF. CDR3 nucleotides: TGCAGCGTTGTCGGTGGCGCGAACACCGGGGAGCTGTTTTTT.

The J gene is TRBJ2-1, the V gene TRBV7-2, with 11 bases identical to TRBD2. The germline CDR1 and CDR2 sequences are SGHTA and FQGNSA. J lost 7 bases, V lost 5 bases, and 16 bases had no gene match. CDR3 length: 18 residues. Here the CDR3 DNA reads TGTGCCAGCAGCCCAGGACAGCTAGCGGGAGGTTTTTCAAATGAGCAGTTCTTC. It translates to CASSPGQLAGGFSNEQFF.

The chain is built from TRBV25-1 and TRBJ2-3, with D perhaps matching TRBD1 (6 bases). This CDR3 comprises 15 residues. V was pared by 5 bases and J by 1 base, with 13 bases between. The germline gives CDR1 MGHDK, CDR2 SYGVNS. In DNA form, the CDR3 reads TGTGCCAGCAGTAACAGGGCCGGGGGCACAGATACGCAGTATTTT. Translation gives CASSNRAGGTDTQYF.

V gene TRBV14 combines with J gene TRBJ1-1; D gene unclear. CDR3 length: 15 amino acids. Looked up from germline, CDR1 is SGHDN and CDR2 is FVKESK. Trimming took 2 bases from V and 2 from J, leaving 12 bases between them. The CDR3 reads CASSQRGVTNTEAFF. CDR3 DNA: TGTGCCAGCAGCCAACGCGGGGTTACCAACACTGAAGCTTTCTTT.

The chain carries TRBV5-1 and TRBJ2-1; possibly TRBD2 for D (6 bases). Trimming pared 1 base from V and 9 bases from J, leaving 14 bases between. The CDR3 runs 14 residues. Germline V gene lookup returns CDR1 SGHRS and CDR2 YFSETQ. CDR3 loop: CASSLPAGLGEQFF. CDR3 sequence (DNA): TGCGCCAGCAGCTTGCCGGCGGGACTGGGTGAGCAGTTCTTC.

The chain uses TRBV11-3 and TRBJ1-2; TRBD1 agrees at 7 bases. Germline-derived CDR1 and CDR2 are SGHNT and YENEEA. The junction had 7 bases not matched to a gene; V was cut back by 3 bases and J by 6 bases. The CDR3 consists of 14 residues. CDR3 coding DNA: TGTGCCAGCAGCTTGGGCAGGGGGTTGCATGGCTACACCTTC. Translated: CASSLGRGLHGYTF. Looking up the rest from reference TRBV11-3 and TRBJ1-2 gives the full variable domain: EAGVVQSPRYKIIEKKQPVAFWCNPISGHNTLYWYLQNLGQGPELLIRYENEEAVDDSQLPKDRFSAERLKGVDSTLKIQPAELGDSAVYLCASSLGRGLHGYTFGSGTRLTVV.

The chain couples TRBV6-5 to TRBJ1-5; D remains ambiguous. The V end was cut by 3 bases, the J end by 5 bases, with 11 bases between. From germline, CDR1 is MNHEY and CDR2 SVGAGI. The CDR3 is 14 residues long. The CDR3 sequence is CASSYVGWDQPQHF. As DNA, the CDR3 is TGTGCCAGCAGTTATGTGGGTTGGGATCAGCCCCAGCATTTT.

The chain recombines TRBV10-2 with TRBJ2-1, with D possibly being TRBD1 or TRBD2 (5 bases each). The CDR3 spans 12 residues. Germline V CDR1 and CDR2: WSHSY, SAAADI. V gave up 2 bases and J gave up 10 bases, with 9 bases separating them. The CDR3 nucleotides read TGCGCCAGCAGTGAGCCCTGGGGGGAGCAGTTCTTC. Protein: CASSEPWGEQFF.

This sequence joins TRBV19 and TRBJ2-1; a weak D match, TRBD2 (6 bases). CDR3 length: 16 residues. CDR1 is LNHDA and CDR2 is SQIVND in the germline V gene (reference sequence). V dropped 1 base and J dropped 7 bases, with 17 bases sitting between them. CDR3 sequence reads: CASSIGGTGVGNEQFF. The CDR3 coding sequence is TGTGCCAGTAGTATAGGAGGAACGGGAGTGGGAAATGAGCAGTTCTTC.